Following are 10 T cell receptor beta chains from one sample sequenced in a study of CD8 T cells in ankylosing spondylitis. Their target antigens are unknown. General study results and limits: Seemingly characteristic of ankylosing spondylitis blood was a TCR beta motif consisting of eight highly homologous variants.

TCRdb reanalysed the 5' RACE reads using MiXCR and keeps one entry per CDR3 protein. Of approximately 400,000 distinct CDR3 sequences in the sample, more than 15% were seen once. Specimen: blood, either unsorted or a sorted T cell fraction (not recorded which). Receptors were obtained from a male donor with ankylosing spondylitis.

The chain uses TRBV20-1 and TRBJ2-7; 10 bases agree with TRBD2. The CDR3 extends over 16 amino acids. From germline, CDR1 is DFQATT and CDR2 SNEGSKA (reference sequence). Trimming cost V 0 bases and J 5 bases; bases outside gene matches: 10. The CDR3 here is CSARDLWIAGGHEQYF. In DNA, the CDR3 is TGCAGTGCTAGAGATCTTTGGATAGCGGGAGGTCACGAGCAGTACTTC.

CDR3 sequence (DNA): TGCGCCAGCAGCCAAGATCTCGGTGGCTACACCTTC. Encoded protein: CASSQDLGGYTF. The rearrangement links TRBV4-1 to TRBJ1-2; D uncertain. The germline V gene has CDR1 MGHRA and CDR2 YSYEKL. The CDR3 covers 12 residues. The V gene lost 0 bases and the J gene lost 7 bases, with 6 bases spanning the gap.

This clonotype was detected a few times. The rearrangement links TRBV20-1 to TRBJ2-3, with 8 bases that match TRBD2. The CDR3 length is 14 residues. V was pared by 1 base and J by 6 bases, with 6 bases of the junction left unmatched. Per the germline V gene, CDR1 is DFQATT and CDR2 is SNEGSKA (reference sequence). In DNA form, the CDR3 reads TGCAGTGCTAGAGTCACAGCGGGAGCGGATACGCAGTATTTT. This encodes CSARVTAGADTQYF.

CDR3 region: CASSLGPGAGETQYF. Written as DNA, the CDR3 is TGTGCCAGCAGCTTAGGCCCGGGGGCTGGGGAGACCCAGTACTTC. The V gene is TRBV7-2, the J gene TRBJ2-5, with D perhaps given as TRBD1 or TRBD2 (6 bases each). This CDR3 spans 15 amino acids. Germline values: CDR1 SGHTA, CDR2 FQGNSA. V was pared by 1 base and J by 5 bases, with 14 bases between.

The chain recombines TRBV4-2 with TRBJ1-5; D is perhaps TRBD1 (6 bases). Germline lookup yields CDR1 LGHNA and CDR2 YNFKEQ. Trimming removed 0 bases from V and 0 bases from J, with 18 bases in between. There are 19 residues in the CDR3. The CDR3 spells CASSQEARGGRRSNQPQHF. The CDR3 DNA reads as TGTGCCAGCAGCCAAGAAGCCCGGGGGGGGCGCCGTAGCAATCAGCCCCAGCATTTT.

This clonotype was recorded many times. V usage is TRBV20-1 and J usage is TRBJ1-2; D is unclear. Germline V gene lookup returns CDR1 DFQATT and CDR2 SNEGSKA (reference sequence). This CDR3 region has 13 residues. V was trimmed by 5 bases and J by 3 bases, leaving 13 bases between them. The CDR3 coding sequence is TGCAGTGCTTCTCCTACGCCCGACTATGGCTACACCTTC. As protein: CSASPTPDYGYTF.

The chain combines TRBV5-1 with TRBJ1-1; perhaps TRBD1 as D (5 bases). V shed 4 bases and J shed 2 bases, with 21 bases lying between them. This CDR3 spans 17 amino acids. Germline V gene lookup returns CDR1 SGHRS and CDR2 YFSETQ. CDR3 DNA: TGCGCCAGCAGCCCGGGGGTCGTTCTCCAGGGAAACACTGAAGCTTTCTTT. This gives the protein CASSPGVVLQGNTEAFF.

V usage is TRBV25-1 and J usage is TRBJ2-5; 9 nucleotides match TRBD1. Germline V lookup: CDR1 MGHDK, CDR2 SYGVNS. The V gene end was trimmed by 8 bases and the J gene end by 3 bases; junction bases not matched to a gene: 10. The CDR3 consists of 15 residues. CDR3 protein: CASGTPTGGKETQYF. The CDR3 DNA follows: TGTGCCAGCGGGACTCCGACAGGGGGGAAAGAGACCCAGTACTTC.

The table lists this clonotype with a few counts. The chain combines TRBV2 with TRBJ2-3, with D possibly TRBD2 on 6 matching bases. With 3 bases removed from V and 5 bases from J, the gap between germline ends came to 15 bases. Germline V CDR1 and CDR2: SNHLY, FYNNEI. The CDR3 loop spans 15 amino acids. The CDR3 here is CASSDIGGIGDTQYF. CDR3 DNA sequence: TGTGCCAGCAGTGATATAGGAGGGATAGGAGATACGCAGTATTTT. The entire variable domain, with the rest obtained from reference TRBV2 and TRBJ2-3, is as follows: EPEVTQTPSHQVTQMGQEVILRCVPISNHLYFYWYRQILGQKVEFLVSFYNNEISEKSEIFDDQFSVERPDGSNFTLKIRSTKLEDSAMYFCASSDIGGIGDTQYFGPGTRLTVL.

This clonotype was counted between two and nine times. The gene calls are TRBV29-1 and TRBJ1-2, with 8 bases identical to TRBD1. This CDR3 spans 15 amino acids. Germline CDR1 and CDR2: SQVTM and ANQGSEA. The V segment lost 6 bases and the J segment 2 bases; nucleotides outside the gene matches: 11. The CDR3 nucleotides read TGCAGCGTCGGTGGGACAGGAACACTCAACTATGGCTACACCTTC. This sequence encodes CSVGGTGTLNYGYTF.